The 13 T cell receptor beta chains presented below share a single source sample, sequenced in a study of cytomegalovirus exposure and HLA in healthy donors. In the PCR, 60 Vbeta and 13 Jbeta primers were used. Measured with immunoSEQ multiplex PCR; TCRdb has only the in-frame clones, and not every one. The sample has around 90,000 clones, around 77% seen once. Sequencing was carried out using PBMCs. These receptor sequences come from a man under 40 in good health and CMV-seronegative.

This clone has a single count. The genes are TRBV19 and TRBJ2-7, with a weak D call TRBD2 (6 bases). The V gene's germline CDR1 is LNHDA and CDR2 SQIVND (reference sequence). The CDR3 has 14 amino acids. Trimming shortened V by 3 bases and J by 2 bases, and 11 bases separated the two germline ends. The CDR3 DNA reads TGTGCCAGTAGTATGATGGCGGGGACCTACGAGCAGTACTTC. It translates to CASSMMAGTYEQYF. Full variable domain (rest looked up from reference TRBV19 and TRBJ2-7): DGGITQSPKYLFRKEGQNVTLSCEQNLNHDAMYWYRQDPGQGLRLIYYSQIVNDFQKGDIAEGYSVSREKKESFPLTVTSAQKNPTAFYLCASSMMAGTYEQYFGPGTRLTVT.

The CDR3 region is CASKRGLNYGYTF. The CDR3 DNA reads TGTGCCAGTAAAAGGGGATTGAACTATGGCTACACCTTC. The chain employs TRBV19 and TRBJ1-2; possible D gene TRBD1, 5 bases. The germline V gene has CDR1 LNHDA and CDR2 SQIVND (reference sequence). The germline V and J ends were trimmed by 7 bases and 2 bases, with 11 bases remaining between them. There are 13 residues in the CDR3.

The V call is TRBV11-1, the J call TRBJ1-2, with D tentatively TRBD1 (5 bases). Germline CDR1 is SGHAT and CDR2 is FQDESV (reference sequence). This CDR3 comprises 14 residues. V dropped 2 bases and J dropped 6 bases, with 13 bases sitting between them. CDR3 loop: CASSLNRQGDGYTF. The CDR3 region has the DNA TGTGCCAGCAGCTTAAATAGGCAGGGCGATGGCTACACCTTC.

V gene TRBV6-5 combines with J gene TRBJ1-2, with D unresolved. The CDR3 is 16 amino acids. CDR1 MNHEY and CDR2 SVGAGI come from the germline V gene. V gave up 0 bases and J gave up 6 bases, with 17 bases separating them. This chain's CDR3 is CASSYSSGPSRDGYTF. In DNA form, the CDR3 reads TGTGCCAGCAGTTACTCTTCCGGACCCTCGAGGGATGGCTACACCTTC.

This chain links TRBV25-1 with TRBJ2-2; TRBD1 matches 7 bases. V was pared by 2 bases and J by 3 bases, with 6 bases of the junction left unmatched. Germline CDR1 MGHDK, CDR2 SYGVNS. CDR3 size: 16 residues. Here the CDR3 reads CASSERGRGHTGELFF. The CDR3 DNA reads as TGTGCCAGCAGTGAACGGGGTAGGGGGCACACCGGGGAGCTGTTTTTT.

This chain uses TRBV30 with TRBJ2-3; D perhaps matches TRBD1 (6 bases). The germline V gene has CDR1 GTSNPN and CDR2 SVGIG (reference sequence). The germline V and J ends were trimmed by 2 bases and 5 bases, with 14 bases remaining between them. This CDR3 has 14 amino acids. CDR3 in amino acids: CAWSKRGLGDTQYF. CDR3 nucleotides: TGTGCCTGGAGTAAGAGGGGGTTGGGAGATACGCAGTATTTT.

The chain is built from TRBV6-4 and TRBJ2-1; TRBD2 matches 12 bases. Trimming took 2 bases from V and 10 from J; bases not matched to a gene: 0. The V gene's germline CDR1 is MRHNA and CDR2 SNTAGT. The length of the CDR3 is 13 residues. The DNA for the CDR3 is TGTGCCAGCAGTGACGGACTAGCGGGAGAGCAGTTCTTC. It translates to CASSDGLAGEQFF.

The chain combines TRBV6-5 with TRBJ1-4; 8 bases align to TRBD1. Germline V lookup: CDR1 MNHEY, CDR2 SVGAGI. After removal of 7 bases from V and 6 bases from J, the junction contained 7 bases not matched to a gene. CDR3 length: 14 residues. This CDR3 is CASKTTGADEKLFF. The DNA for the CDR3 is TGTGCCAGCAAAACGACAGGGGCGGATGAAAAACTGTTTTTT.

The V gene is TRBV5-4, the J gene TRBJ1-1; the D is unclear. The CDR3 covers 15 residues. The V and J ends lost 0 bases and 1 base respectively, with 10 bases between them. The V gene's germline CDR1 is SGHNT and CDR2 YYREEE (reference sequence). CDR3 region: CASSLDKAGNTEAFF. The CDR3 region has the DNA TGTGCCAGCAGCTTGGACAAGGCGGGGAACACTGAAGCTTTCTTT.

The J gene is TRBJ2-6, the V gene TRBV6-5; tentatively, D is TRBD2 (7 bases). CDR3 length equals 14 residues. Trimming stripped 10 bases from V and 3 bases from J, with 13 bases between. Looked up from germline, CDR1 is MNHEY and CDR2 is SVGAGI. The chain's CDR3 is CATGEGDGANVLTF. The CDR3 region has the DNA TGTGCCACCGGGGAGGGGGATGGGGCCAACGTCCTGACTTTC.

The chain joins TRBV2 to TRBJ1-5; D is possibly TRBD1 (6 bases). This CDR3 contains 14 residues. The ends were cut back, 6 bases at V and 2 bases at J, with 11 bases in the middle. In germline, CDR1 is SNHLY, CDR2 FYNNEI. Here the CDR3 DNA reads TGTGCCAGCAGCAGGGGAAACGGCAATCAGCCCCAGCATTTT. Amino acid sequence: CASSRGNGNQPQHF.

CDR3 sequence reads: CASSEGTEVYNTQYF. For the CDR3, the DNA is TGTGCCAGCAGTGAAGGGACTGAGGTTTATAATACGCAGTATTTT. V gene TRBV6-1 combines with J gene TRBJ2-3, with a tentative D call TRBD2 (5 bases). Per germline, CDR1 MNHNS and CDR2 SASEGT. Trimming removed 1 base from V and 7 bases from J, with 15 bases in between. The CDR3 has 15 amino acids.

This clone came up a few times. CDR3 sequence reads: CASSPQVQETQYF. The CDR3 DNA is TGTGCCAGCAGTCCACAGGTCCAAGAGACCCAGTACTTC. The rearrangement links TRBV6-5 to TRBJ2-5; possible D gene TRBD1, 5 bases. From germline, CDR1 is MNHEY and CDR2 SVGAGI. CDR3 length: 13 amino acids. V gave up 5 bases and J gave up 1 base, with 8 bases separating them.